The 25 T cell receptor beta chains below all came from one sample that was sequenced in a study of molecular identifiers for immune sequencing clone quantification. TCRdb re-derived calls from the PCR reads in MiXCR, one entry per CDR3 protein. The sample lists under 600,000 distinct CDR3 sequences, roughly 24% seen once, with roughly 0.77% in the top ten. The sample taken for sequencing was naive CD8+ T cells from blood, with Jurkat cell RNA spiked in. Subset described: FACS-sorted CD8+CD4-CCR7+CD45RA+ naive T cells. The source of these receptors is a human donor in good health. Some libraries in this study had Jurkat cell RNA spiked in.

The CDR3 coding sequence is TGTGCCAGTAGTACGCAGGGGGCTCCCTACGAGCAGTACTTC. This sequence encodes CASSTQGAPYEQYF. The J gene is TRBJ2-7, the V gene TRBV19, with TRBD1 matching over 8 bases. CDR3 length equals 14 residues. V lost 4 bases and J lost 2; bases outside the gene matches: 4. Germline assignment: CDR1 LNHDA and CDR2 SQIVND (reference sequence).

This clonotype turned up a few times. This chain links TRBV6-5 with TRBJ2-7, with a possible D match to TRBD2 (6 bases). The CDR3 is 13 amino acids. Germline CDR1 is MNHEY and CDR2 is SVGAGI. V lost 6 bases and J 2 bases, leaving 11 bases between the germline ends. This CDR3 reads CASSLGLPYEQYF. DNA for the CDR3: TGTGCCAGCAGCCTGGGACTGCCCTACGAGCAGTACTTC.

The chain joins TRBV30 to TRBJ1-1, with D possibly TRBD1 on 5 matching bases. V was clipped by 2 bases and J by 3 bases, with 7 bases between them. In germline, CDR1 is GTSNPN, CDR2 SVGIG (reference sequence). The CDR3 sequence is 12 residues long. In nucleotides, the CDR3 is TGTGCCTGGAGTTTACAGGACACTGAAGCTTTCTTT. This translates into CAWSLQDTEAFF.

This clonotype was counted ten times or more. This chain connects TRBV7-9 to TRBJ1-4, with a weak D call TRBD1 (5 bases). This CDR3 is 15 amino acids long. The V gene's germline CDR1 is SEHNR and CDR2 FQNEAQ (reference sequence). V lost 2 bases, J lost 4 bases, and 11 bases lay in between. CDR3 sequence reads: CASSLLGDGNEKLFF. CDR3 bases: TGTGCCAGCAGCTTATTAGGGGACGGTAATGAAAAACTGTTTTTT.

V usage is TRBV27 and J usage is TRBJ2-7, with 8 nucleotides matching TRBD1. The CDR3 contains 14 residues. Germline V gene data show CDR1 as MNHEY and CDR2 as SMNVEV (reference sequence). Unmatched junction bases numbered 9, after V lost 6 bases and J lost 5 bases. CDR3: CASSPRDRRHEQYF. The CDR3 nucleotides are TGTGCCAGCAGCCCCAGGGACAGGAGGCACGAGCAGTACTTC.

The V call is TRBV27, the J call TRBJ2-7; perhaps TRBD1 as D (6 bases). The CDR3 sequence is 16 residues long. The V and J ends lost 3 bases and 4 bases respectively, with 19 bases between them. Germline CDR1 and CDR2: MNHEY and SMNVEV (reference sequence). DNA of the CDR3: TGTGCCAGCAGTTTTCTCCCTGGCCAGGGGATTTACGAGCAGTACTTC. This translates into CASSFLPGQGIYEQYF.

This chain uses TRBV7-9 with TRBJ2-7; D gene uncertain. Trimming removed 4 bases from V and 0 bases from J, with 13 bases in between. The CDR3 runs to 15 residues. CDR1 and CDR2 (germline): SEHNR, FQNEAQ (reference sequence). DNA for the CDR3: TGTGCCAGCAGCTCGAATAGGAACAGCTCCTACGAGCAGTACTTC. This gives the protein CASSSNRNSSYEQYF.

This rearrangement joins TRBV4-2 to TRBJ1-3; TRBD1 is a possible D gene (5 bases). The CDR3 extends over 15 amino acids. V lost 4 bases to trimming and J lost 14 bases, with 24 bases between them. CDR1 and CDR2 (germline): LGHNA, YNFKEQ. The CDR3 nucleotides read TGTGCCAGCAGCCCAGCTGGGGGTTTTGGCCACCCCCTATATTTT. Its translation is CASSPAGGFGHPLYF.

V is TRBV12-3 or TRBV12-4 and J is TRBJ2-2; the match to TRBD1 covers 9 bases. There are 15 residues in the CDR3. V was clipped by 6 bases and J by 6 bases; unmatched bases: 8. The CDR3 nucleotides read TGTGCCAGCAGGGGGGACAGGGAATTTTCCGGGGAGCTGTTTTTT. Amino acids: CASRGDREFSGELFF.

About this clonotype itself: Being one base from a much bigger clone, this may be a read error. The chain links TRBV29-1 to TRBJ1-2, with unresolved D. Deletions cut 1 base from V and 8 bases from J, with 17 bases between. CDR1 is SQVTM, CDR2 ANQGSEA, per germline. The CDR3 totals 14 residues. In DNA, the CDR3 is TGCAGCGTTGAAGTACGGGTCTTTTCTTACGGCTACACCTTC. This gives the protein CSVEVRVFSYGYTF.

This chain uses TRBV7-6 with TRBJ2-7, with 12 bases aligning to TRBD2. CDR3 length: 15 amino acids. Trimming removed 5 bases from V and 3 bases from J; junction bases left unmatched: 5. Germline assignment: CDR1 SGHVS and CDR2 FNYEAQ. CDR3 amino acids: CASSHRTSGDYEQYF. In DNA form, the CDR3 reads TGTGCCAGCAGCCATCGGACTAGCGGGGACTACGAGCAGTACTTC.

The chain carries TRBV12-3 or TRBV12-4 and TRBJ2-3; D unclear. Trimming removed 3 bases from V and 0 bases from J, with 16 bases in between. This CDR3 has 17 residues. The CDR3 sequence: CASSFLAGDYSTDTQYF. DNA of the CDR3: TGTGCCAGCAGTTTTTTGGCTGGTGATTATAGCACAGATACGCAGTATTTT.

This clonotype was found many times. This chain connects TRBV29-1 to TRBJ2-7; D is possibly TRBD1 or TRBD2 (5 bases each). This CDR3 spans 12 amino acids. V was shortened by 4 bases and J by 3 bases, with 10 bases between the two germline ends. Germline V gives CDR1 SQVTM, CDR2 ANQGSEA. In DNA, the CDR3 is TGCAGCGTTGGAGGGGTGGGCTACGAGCAGTACTTC. It is translated as CSVGGVGYEQYF.

The V gene is TRBV7-9, the J gene TRBJ2-7; D possibly corresponds to TRBD2 (6 bases). Deletions cut 0 bases from V and 4 bases from J, with 13 bases between. Per the germline V gene, CDR1 is SEHNR and CDR2 is FQNEAQ (reference sequence). The CDR3 runs to 15 residues. The CDR3 is CASSLAQMRDYEQYF. The CDR3 coding sequence is TGTGCCAGCAGCTTAGCCCAGATGCGGGATTACGAGCAGTACTTC.

The table lists this clonotype with a few counts. This rearrangement joins TRBV6-2 or TRBV6-3 to TRBJ2-2; 7 bases map to TRBD1. The length of the CDR3 is 16 residues. V shed 4 bases, J shed 2 bases, and the junction held 7 bases outside the gene matches. Germline V lookup: CDR1 MNHEY, CDR2 SVGEGT. The CDR3 DNA is TGTGCCAGCAGTTTGCCGGACAGGCTAAACACCGGGGAGCTGTTTTTT. Translation: CASSLPDRLNTGELFF.

Many counts were recorded for this clonotype. This chain connects TRBV12-5 to TRBJ2-1, with a weak D call TRBD2 (6 bases). The V end lost 5 bases, the J end lost 1 base, and 12 bases lay between the germline ends. Germline V gives CDR1 LGHNT, CDR2 FRNRAP. The CDR3 is 15 amino acids. The CDR3 sequence is CASGSGPVSYNEQFF. Here the CDR3 DNA reads TGTGCTAGTGGTAGCGGGCCGGTGTCCTACAATGAGCAGTTCTTC.

As to this clonotype: A much larger clone sits a single nucleotide away, making a read error possible. V and J are TRBV5-3 and TRBJ2-7; D is perhaps TRBD1 or TRBD2 (6 bases each). TRBV5-3 is placed among ORFs of uncertain function. The CDR3 is made up of 14 amino acids. The CDR3 DNA reads TGTGCCAGCAGCTTTGTACGGGGGCCCTACGAGCAGTACTTC. Its translation is CASSFVRGPYEQYF.

This rearrangement joins TRBV25-1 to TRBJ2-5; the D gene could be TRBD1 or TRBD2 (6 bases each). V gave up 8 bases and J gave up 5 bases, with 15 bases separating them. Per the germline V gene, CDR1 is MGHDK and CDR2 is SYGVNS. This CDR3 is 13 amino acids long. CDR3 sequence (DNA): TGTGCCAGCCGCGGCTGGGGGGCTGAGACCCAGTACTTC. Encoded protein: CASRGWGAETQYF.

This clonotype was seen a few times. Germline is not matched at one junction end, which may reflect a read error. This rearrangement joins TRBV5-1 to TRBJ2-2; D might be TRBD2 (5 bases). The CDR3 spans 14 residues. CDR1 SGHRS and CDR2 YFSETQ come from the germline V gene. The DNA of the CDR3 is TGCGCCAGCAGGTTGGAGGAGAACACCGGGGAGCTGTTTTTT. This translates into CASRLEENTGELFF.

In regard to this clonotype: Since the CDR3 does not end with the conserved phenylalanine or tryptophan, this likely comes from a read error. This chain connects TRBV2 to TRBJ1-4, with TRBD1 matching over 7 bases. The trim removed 6 bases at V and 4 bases at J, leaving 5 bases unmatched. Germline V CDR1 and CDR2: SNHLY, FYNNEI. The CDR3 is 14 residues long. The CDR3 region is CASRTGHGNEKLFL. The CDR3 bases are TGTGCCAGCAGGACAGGGCACGGTAATGAAAAACTGTTTCTT.

This clonotype was seen repeatedly, ten times or more. The chain combines TRBV12-3 or TRBV12-4 with TRBJ1-1, with D unclear. This CDR3 is 14 amino acids long. V was shortened by 4 bases and J by 4 bases, with 13 bases between the two germline ends. CDR3 nucleotides: TGTGCCAGCAGTTACTACTCTTTGGGCACTGAAGCTTTCTTT. Translating gives CASSYYSLGTEAFF.

J is TRBJ1-3 and V is TRBV5-6; D is ambiguous. From germline, CDR1 is SGHDT and CDR2 YYEEEE. V was trimmed by 1 base and J by 5 bases, leaving 7 bases between them. This CDR3 is built from 13 residues. The CDR3, as DNA: TGTGCCAGCAGCTTGCAGAGAAGAAACACCATATATTTT. Its protein product is CASSLQRRNTIYF.

This clonotype has just a few counts. The chain uses TRBV7-9 and TRBJ2-5; 7 bases map to TRBD2. Germline V gene lookup returns CDR1 SEHNR and CDR2 FQNEAQ (reference sequence). The CDR3 is made up of 18 amino acids. The ends lost 5 bases at V and 0 bases at J; junction bases unmatched: 15. CDR3 protein: CASSPGWTLAGDQETQYF. The CDR3 nucleotides read TGTGCCAGCAGCCCAGGCTGGACGCTCGCGGGGGACCAAGAGACCCAGTACTTC. Full variable domain (remainder filled in from reference TRBV7-9 and TRBJ2-5): DTGVSQNPRHKITKRGQNVTFRCDPISEHNRLYWYRQTLGQGPEFLTYFQNEAQLEKSRLLSDRFSAERPKGSFSTLEIQRTEQGDSAMYLCASSPGWTLAGDQETQYFGPGTRLLVL.

This clonotype was seen a few times. The V call is TRBV11-2, the J call TRBJ2-7; D is tentatively TRBD1 or TRBD2 (6 bases each). The CDR3 contains 15 residues. V gave up 4 bases and J gave up 4 bases, with 17 bases separating them. Per germline, CDR1 SGHAT and CDR2 FQNNGV. The CDR3 reads CASSSHGGGLYEQYF. In DNA, the CDR3 is TGTGCCAGCAGCTCCCACGGGGGCGGGTTGTACGAGCAGTACTTC. The complete variable domain, with remaining parts taken from reference TRBV11-2 and TRBJ2-7, reads EAGVAQSPRYKIIEKRQSVAFWCNPISGHATLYWYQQILGQGPKLLIQFQNNGVVDDSQLPKDRFSAERLKGVDSTLKIQPAKLEDSAVYLCASSSHGGGLYEQYFGPGTRLTVT.

With respect to this clonotype: Given a much more abundant clone one base away, this may be a read error. The V call is TRBV5-1, the J call TRBJ2-7; D call uncertain. Per germline, CDR1 SGHRS and CDR2 YFSETQ. This CDR3 has 14 amino acids. The CDR3 bases are TGCGCCAGCAGCTTGGAGGGTAACATCTACAAGCAGTACTTC. Its protein is CASSLEGNIYKQYF.